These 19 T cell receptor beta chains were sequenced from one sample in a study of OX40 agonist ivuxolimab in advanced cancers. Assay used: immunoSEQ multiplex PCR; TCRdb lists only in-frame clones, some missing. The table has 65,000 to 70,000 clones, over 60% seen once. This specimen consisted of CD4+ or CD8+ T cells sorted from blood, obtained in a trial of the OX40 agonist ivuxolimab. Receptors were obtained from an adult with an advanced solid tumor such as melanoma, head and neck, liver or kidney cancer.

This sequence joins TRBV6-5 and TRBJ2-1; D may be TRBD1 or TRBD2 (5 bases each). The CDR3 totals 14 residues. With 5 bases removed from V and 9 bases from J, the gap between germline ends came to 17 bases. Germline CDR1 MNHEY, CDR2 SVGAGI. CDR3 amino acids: CASSGGYGQAEQFF. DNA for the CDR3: TGTGCCAGCAGTGGGGGATACGGGCAAGCTGAGCAGTTCTTC.

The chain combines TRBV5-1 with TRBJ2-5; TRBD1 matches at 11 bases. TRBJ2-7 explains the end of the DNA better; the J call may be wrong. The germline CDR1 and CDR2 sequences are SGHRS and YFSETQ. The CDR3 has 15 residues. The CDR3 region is CASSSGGTGGHEQYF. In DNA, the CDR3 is TGCGCCAGCAGCTCAGGAGGGACAGGGGGACACGAGCAGTACTTC.

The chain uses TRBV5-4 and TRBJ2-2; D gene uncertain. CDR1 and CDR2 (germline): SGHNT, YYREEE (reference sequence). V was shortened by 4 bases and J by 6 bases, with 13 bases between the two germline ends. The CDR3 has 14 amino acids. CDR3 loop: CASSAGSNPGELFF. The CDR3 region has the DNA TGTGCCAGCAGCGCCGGGTCTAATCCCGGGGAGCTGTTTTTT.

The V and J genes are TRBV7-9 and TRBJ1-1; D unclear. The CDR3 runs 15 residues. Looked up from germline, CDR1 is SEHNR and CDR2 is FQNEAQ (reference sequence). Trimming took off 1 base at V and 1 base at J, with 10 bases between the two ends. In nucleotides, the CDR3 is TGTGCCAGCAGCTTAGGGGGATGGCAGAACACTGAAGCTTTCTTT. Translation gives CASSLGGWQNTEAFF.

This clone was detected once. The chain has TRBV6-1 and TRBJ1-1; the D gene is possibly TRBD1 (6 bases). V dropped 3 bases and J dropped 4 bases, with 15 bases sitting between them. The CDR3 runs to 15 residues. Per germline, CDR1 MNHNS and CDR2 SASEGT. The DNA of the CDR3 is TGTGCCAGCAGTGACAACCTCGGGGGGGCCACTGAAGCTTTCTTT. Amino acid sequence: CASSDNLGGATEAFF.

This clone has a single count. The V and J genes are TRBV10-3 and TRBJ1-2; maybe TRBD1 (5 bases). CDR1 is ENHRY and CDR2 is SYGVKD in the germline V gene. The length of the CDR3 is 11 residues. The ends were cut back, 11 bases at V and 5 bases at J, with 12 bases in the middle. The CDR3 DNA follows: TGTGCCGTAGGTGAGGGGTATGGCTACACCTTC. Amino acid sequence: CAVGEGYGYTF.

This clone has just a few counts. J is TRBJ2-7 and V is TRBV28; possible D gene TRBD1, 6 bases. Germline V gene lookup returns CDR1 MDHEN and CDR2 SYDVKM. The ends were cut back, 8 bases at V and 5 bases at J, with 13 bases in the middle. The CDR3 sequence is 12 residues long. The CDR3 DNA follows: TGTGCCAGCCGTGCAGGGGCCCACGAGCAGTACTTC. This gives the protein CASRAGAHEQYF.

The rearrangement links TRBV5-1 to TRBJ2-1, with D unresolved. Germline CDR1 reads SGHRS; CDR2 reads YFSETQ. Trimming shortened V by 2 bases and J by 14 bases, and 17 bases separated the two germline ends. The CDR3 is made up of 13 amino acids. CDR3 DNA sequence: TGCGCCAGCAGCTTAGCCGGCACGGTTGTTGAGTTCTTC. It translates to CASSLAGTVVEFF.

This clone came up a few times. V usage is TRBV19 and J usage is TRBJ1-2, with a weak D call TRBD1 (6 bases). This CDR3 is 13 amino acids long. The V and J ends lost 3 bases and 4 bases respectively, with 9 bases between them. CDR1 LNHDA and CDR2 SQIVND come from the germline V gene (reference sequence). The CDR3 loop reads CASSMSGAYGYTF. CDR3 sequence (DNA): TGTGCCAGTAGTATGTCAGGGGCCTATGGCTACACCTTC.

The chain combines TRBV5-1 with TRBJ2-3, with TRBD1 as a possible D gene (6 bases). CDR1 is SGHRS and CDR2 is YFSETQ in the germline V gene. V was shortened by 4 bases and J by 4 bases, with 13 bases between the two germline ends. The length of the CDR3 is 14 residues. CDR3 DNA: TGCGCCAGCAGCCTCCCAGGGGACGCAGATACGCAGTATTTT. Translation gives CASSLPGDADTQYF.

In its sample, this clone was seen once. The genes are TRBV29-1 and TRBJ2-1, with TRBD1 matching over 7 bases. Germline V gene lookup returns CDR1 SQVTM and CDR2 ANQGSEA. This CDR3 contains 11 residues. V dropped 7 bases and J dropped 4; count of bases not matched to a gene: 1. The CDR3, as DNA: TGCAGCGGGGACAGTTACAATGAGCAGTTCTTC. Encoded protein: CSGDSYNEQFF.

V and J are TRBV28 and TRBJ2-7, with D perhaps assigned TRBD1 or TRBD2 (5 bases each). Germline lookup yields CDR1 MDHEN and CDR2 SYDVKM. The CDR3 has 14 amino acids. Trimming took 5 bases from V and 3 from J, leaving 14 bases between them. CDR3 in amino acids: CASSPSGLLYEQYF. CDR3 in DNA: TGTGCCAGCAGTCCGTCGGGGCTCCTCTACGAGCAGTACTTC.

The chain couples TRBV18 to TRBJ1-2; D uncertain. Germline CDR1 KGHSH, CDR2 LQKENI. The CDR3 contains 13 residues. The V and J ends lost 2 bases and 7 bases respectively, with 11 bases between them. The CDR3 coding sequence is TGTGCCAGCTCACCAACGGACGGAATTGGCTACACCTTC. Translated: CASSPTDGIGYTF.

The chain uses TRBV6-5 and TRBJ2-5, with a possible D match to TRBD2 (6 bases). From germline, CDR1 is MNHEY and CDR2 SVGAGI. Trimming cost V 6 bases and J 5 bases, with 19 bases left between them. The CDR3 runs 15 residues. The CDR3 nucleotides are TGTGCCAGCAGACCTGGATGGGGGGTAGGGGAGACCCAGTACTTC. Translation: CASRPGWGVGETQYF.

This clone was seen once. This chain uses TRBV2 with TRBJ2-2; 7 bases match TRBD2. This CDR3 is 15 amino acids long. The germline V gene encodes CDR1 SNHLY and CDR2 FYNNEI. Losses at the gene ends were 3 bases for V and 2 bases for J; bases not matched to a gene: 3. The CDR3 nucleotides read TGTGCCAGCAGTGAGCGGGGGTTAAACACCGGGGAGCTGTTTTTT. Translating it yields CASSERGLNTGELFF.

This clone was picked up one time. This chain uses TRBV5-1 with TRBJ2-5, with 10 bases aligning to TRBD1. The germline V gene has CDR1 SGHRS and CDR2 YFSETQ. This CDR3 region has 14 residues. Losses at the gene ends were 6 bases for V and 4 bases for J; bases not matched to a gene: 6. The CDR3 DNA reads TGCGCCAGCACACCGGGACAGGGGAGAGAGACCCAGTACTTC. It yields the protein CASTPGQGRETQYF. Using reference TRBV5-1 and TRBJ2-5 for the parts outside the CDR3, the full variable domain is KAGVTQTPRYLIKTRGQQVTLSCSPISGHRSVSWYQQTPGQGLQFLFEYFSETQRNKGNFPGRFSGRQFSNSRSEMNVSTLELGDSALYLCASTPGQGRETQYFGPGTRLLVL.

DNA of the CDR3: TGTGCCTTGCTCGGGGTAAACGGAAACACCATATATTTT. This gives the protein CALLGVNGNTIYF. This sequence joins TRBV30 and TRBJ1-3, with unresolved D. This CDR3 is built from 13 residues. Germline lookup yields CDR1 GTSNPN and CDR2 SVGIG (reference sequence). The V end lost 7 bases, the J end lost 4 bases, and 14 bases lay between the germline ends. The whole variable domain, filled in from reference TRBV30 and TRBJ1-3, reads SQTIHQWPATLVQPVGSPLSLECTVEGTSNPNLYWYRQAAGRGLQLLFYSVGIGQISSEVPQNLSASRPQDRQFILSSKKLLLSDSGFYLCALLGVNGNTIYFGEGSWLTVV.

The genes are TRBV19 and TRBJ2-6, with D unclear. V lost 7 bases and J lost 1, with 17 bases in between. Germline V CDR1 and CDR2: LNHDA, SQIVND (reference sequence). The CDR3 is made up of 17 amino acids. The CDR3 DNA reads TGTGCCAGTACCTTGCTGGGTGCGTCTTCTGGGGCCAACGTCCTGACTTTC. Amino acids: CASTLLGASSGANVLTF.

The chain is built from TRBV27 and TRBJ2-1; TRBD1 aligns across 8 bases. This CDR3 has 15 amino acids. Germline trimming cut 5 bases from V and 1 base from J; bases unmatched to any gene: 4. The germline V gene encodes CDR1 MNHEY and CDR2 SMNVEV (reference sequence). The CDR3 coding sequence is TGTGCCAGCAGTCCCCAGGGGGCATCCTACAATGAGCAGTTCTTC. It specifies CASSPQGASYNEQFF.